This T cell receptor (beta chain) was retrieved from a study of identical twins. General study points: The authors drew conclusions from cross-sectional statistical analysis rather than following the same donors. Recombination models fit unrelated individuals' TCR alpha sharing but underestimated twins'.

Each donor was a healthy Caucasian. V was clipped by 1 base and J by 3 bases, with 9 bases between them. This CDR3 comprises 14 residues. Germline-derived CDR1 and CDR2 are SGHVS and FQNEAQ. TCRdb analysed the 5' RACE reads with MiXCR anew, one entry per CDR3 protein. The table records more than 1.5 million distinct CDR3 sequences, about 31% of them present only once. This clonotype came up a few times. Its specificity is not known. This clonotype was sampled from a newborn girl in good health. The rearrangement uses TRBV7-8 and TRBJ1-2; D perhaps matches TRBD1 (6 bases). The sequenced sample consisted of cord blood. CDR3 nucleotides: TGTGCCAGCAGCTTAGATGACAGGCACTATGGCTACACCTTC. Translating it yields CASSLDDRHYGYTF.